The 14 T cell receptor beta chains below were found in one sample sequenced in a study of blood T cell repertoires in COVID-19. Using immunoSEQ multiplex PCR, the repertoire was profiled, and TCRdb retains in-frame clones only, with some absent. The sample shows about 98,000 clones, 81% of them seen only once. Sequencing was done on a sample of peripheral blood. The receptors come from an elderly woman with acute or convalescent COVID-19.

The chain has TRBV7-9 and TRBJ1-3; TRBD1 matches at 7 bases. Germline V gene lookup returns CDR1 SEHNR and CDR2 FQNEAQ (reference sequence). V gave up 2 bases and J gave up 6 bases; unmatched junction bases: 7. The CDR3 totals 15 residues. The CDR3 sequence is CASSLRQGEENTIYF. The CDR3 nucleotides read TGTGCCAGCAGCTTAAGGCAGGGGGAGGAAAACACCATATATTTT.

V is TRBV6-5 and J is TRBJ2-3; TRBD2 is a possible D gene (5 bases). The germline V and J ends were trimmed by 7 bases and 7 bases, with 9 bases remaining between them. Germline V gene data show CDR1 as MNHEY and CDR2 as SVGAGI. The CDR3 runs to 11 residues. The CDR3 DNA reads as TGTGCCAGCACCAACGGGAATACGCAGTATTTT. This codes for CASTNGNTQYF.

The chain uses TRBV11-2 and TRBJ1-4, with D possibly being TRBD1 (5 bases). The CDR3 runs 15 residues. Germline V gene sequence: CDR1 SGHAT, CDR2 FQNNGV. V dropped 2 bases and J dropped 7 bases, with 14 bases sitting between them. The CDR3 reads CASSLLSGGGEKLFF. The CDR3, as DNA: TGTGCCAGCAGCTTACTGTCCGGGGGGGGTGAAAAACTGTTTTTT.

This clone was picked up a small number of times. V usage is TRBV14 and J usage is TRBJ1-2; maybe TRBD1 (6 bases). There are 15 residues in the CDR3. Trimming shortened V by 0 bases and J by 3 bases, and 11 bases separated the two germline ends. Germline assignment: CDR1 SGHDN and CDR2 FVKESK. CDR3 nucleotide sequence: TGTGCCAGCAGCCAAGATCGGGGGGGCTACTATGGCTACACCTTC. Translating gives CASSQDRGGYYGYTF.

The CDR3 DNA reads as TGTGCCAGCAGTTCCCCCGACGCGGGGAGACATGGCTACACCTTC. Encoded protein: CASSSPDAGRHGYTF. V is TRBV6-5 and J is TRBJ1-2; D is uncertain. This CDR3 is 15 amino acids long. V was pared by 4 bases and J by 6 bases, with 18 bases between. The V gene's germline CDR1 is MNHEY and CDR2 SVGAGI.

The chain employs TRBV13 and TRBJ2-4; 9 nucleotides line up with TRBD2. The length of the CDR3 is 17 residues. After removal of 5 bases from V and 3 bases from J, the junction contained 11 bases not matched to a gene. The germline gives CDR1 PRHDT, CDR2 FYEKMQ (reference sequence). Written as DNA, the CDR3 is TGTGCCAGCAGCCCCGCCCCTAGCGGGGCAATCAAAAACATTCAGTACTTC. Its translation is CASSPAPSGAIKNIQYF.

The CDR3 DNA reads as TGCGCCAGCAATTTCGGGGGGGCGAGCACAGATACGCAGTATTTT. Its protein product is CASNFGGASTDTQYF. The chain links TRBV5-1 to TRBJ2-3; TRBD2 matches at 8 bases. This CDR3 comprises 15 residues. CDR1 is SGHRS and CDR2 is YFSETQ in the germline V gene. J was trimmed by 0 bases and V by 6 bases; bases with no gene match: 6.

The chain is built from TRBV7-2 and TRBJ1-2; D ambiguous. The V gene lost 2 bases and the J gene lost 3 bases, with 7 bases spanning the gap. CDR1 and CDR2 (germline): SGHTA, FQGNSA. CDR3 length: 13 residues. CDR3 bases: TGTGCCAGCAGCTTAAATTCTGACTATGGCTACACCTTC. It codes for CASSLNSDYGYTF.

The rearrangement joins TRBV18 to TRBJ2-3; maybe TRBD2 (7 bases). CDR3 length: 15 residues. The germline gives CDR1 KGHSH, CDR2 LQKENI. The V and J ends lost 3 bases and 1 base respectively, with 11 bases between them. This CDR3 is CASSPRGAGTDTQYF. CDR3 bases: TGTGCCAGCTCACCCCGGGGGGCCGGCACAGATACGCAGTATTTT.

The chain links TRBV6-1 to TRBJ2-3; 10 nucleotides agree with TRBD2. Germline values: CDR1 MNHNS, CDR2 SASEGT. V was clipped by 4 bases and J by 5 bases; unmatched bases: 6. This CDR3 contains 15 residues. The CDR3 DNA reads as TGTGCCAGCAGTGGAGCTAGCGGGGGAAAAGATACGCAGTATTTT. Translated, it gives CASSGASGGKDTQYF.

The chain recombines TRBV27 with TRBJ1-1; D call uncertain. Trimming removed 2 bases at V and 0 bases at J, with 4 bases between. Per germline, CDR1 MNHEY and CDR2 SMNVEV (reference sequence). This CDR3 has 13 amino acids. The CDR3 protein is CASSLTLNTEAFF. CDR3 nucleotide sequence: TGTGCCAGCAGTTTAACATTGAACACTGAAGCTTTCTTT.

The chain employs TRBV5-8 and TRBJ1-2; TRBD1 might be the D (5 bases). Trimming removed 0 bases at V and 7 bases at J, with 13 bases between. The length of the CDR3 is 14 residues. The V gene's germline CDR1 is SGHTS and CDR2 YDEGEE. The CDR3 is CASSLVRGGSGYTF. CDR3 nucleotides: TGTGCCAGCAGCTTGGTTAGGGGAGGGTCTGGCTACACCTTC.

The J gene is TRBJ1-2, the V gene TRBV4-1; unclear D gene. V lost 3 bases, J lost 4 bases, and 24 bases lay in between. This CDR3 comprises 18 residues. The germline CDR1 and CDR2 sequences are MGHRA and YSYEKL. CDR3 sequence: CASSQPWRGRTAGYGYTF. The CDR3 DNA reads as TGCGCCAGCAGCCAGCCCTGGCGCGGTAGAACGGCCGGCTATGGCTACACCTTC.

In this sample, this clone turned up a few times. V is TRBV4-1 and J is TRBJ2-5; the D gene is possibly TRBD2 (5 bases). The germline V gene encodes CDR1 MGHRA and CDR2 YSYEKL. The CDR3 is 15 amino acids. V lost 0 bases and J lost 4, with 12 bases in between. As DNA, the CDR3 is TGCGCCAGCAGCCAAGACAAGCCTAGCCGAGAGACCCAGTACTTC. Its protein product is CASSQDKPSRETQYF.